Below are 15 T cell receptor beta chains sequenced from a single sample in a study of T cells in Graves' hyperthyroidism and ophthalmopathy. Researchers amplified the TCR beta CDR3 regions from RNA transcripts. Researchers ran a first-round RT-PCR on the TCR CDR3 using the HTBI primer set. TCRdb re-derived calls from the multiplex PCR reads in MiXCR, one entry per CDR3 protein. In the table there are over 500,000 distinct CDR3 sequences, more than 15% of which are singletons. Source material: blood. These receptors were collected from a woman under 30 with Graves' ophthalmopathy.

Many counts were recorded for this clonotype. The CDR3 sequence is CSAREGAADTQYF. CDR3 in DNA: TGCAGTGCTAGAGAGGGGGCGGCAGATACGCAGTATTTT. The rearrangement uses TRBV20-1 and TRBJ2-3; possible D gene TRBD1, 6 bases. Germline V gene sequence: CDR1 DFQATT, CDR2 SNEGSKA (reference sequence). Between the trimmed V and J ends, which lost 0 bases and 4 bases, there was a span of 8 bases. CDR3 length: 13 amino acids.

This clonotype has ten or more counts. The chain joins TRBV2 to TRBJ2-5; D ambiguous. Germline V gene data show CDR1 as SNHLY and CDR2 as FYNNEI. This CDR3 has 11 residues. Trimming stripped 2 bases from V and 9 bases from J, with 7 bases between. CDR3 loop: CASSESQSQYF. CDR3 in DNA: TGTGCCAGCAGTGAAAGCCAGTCCCAGTACTTC.

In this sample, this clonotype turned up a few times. The CDR3 region has the DNA TGCAGTGCTAGACATAGGGGGCGCTACGAGCAGTACTTC. Translating gives CSARHRGRYEQYF. The J gene is TRBJ2-7, the V gene TRBV20-1; 7 bases match TRBD1. The V and J ends lost 2 bases and 3 bases, in that order; junction bases with no gene match: 4. The CDR3 is made up of 13 amino acids. The germline gives CDR1 DFQATT, CDR2 SNEGSKA (reference sequence).

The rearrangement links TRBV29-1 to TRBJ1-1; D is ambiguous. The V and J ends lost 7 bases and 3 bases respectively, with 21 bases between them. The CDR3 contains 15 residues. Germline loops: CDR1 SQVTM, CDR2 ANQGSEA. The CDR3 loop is CSALTGGSAYTEAFF. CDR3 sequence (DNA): TGCAGCGCCTTAACGGGAGGGTCGGCTTACACTGAAGCTTTCTTT.

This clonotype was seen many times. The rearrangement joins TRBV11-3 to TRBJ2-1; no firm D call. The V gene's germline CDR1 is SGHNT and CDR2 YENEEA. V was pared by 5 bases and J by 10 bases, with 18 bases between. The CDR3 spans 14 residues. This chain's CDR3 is CASSLYGPSAEQFF. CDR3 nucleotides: TGTGCCAGCAGCCTCTACGGACCTTCGGCAGAGCAGTTCTTC. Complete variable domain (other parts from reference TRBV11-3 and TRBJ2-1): EAGVVQSPRYKIIEKKQPVAFWCNPISGHNTLYWYLQNLGQGPELLIRYENEEAVDDSQLPKDRFSAERLKGVDSTLKIQPAELGDSAVYLCASSLYGPSAEQFFGPGTRLTVL.

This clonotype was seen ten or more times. The CDR3 sequence: CASSLVAGGPYNEQFF. The CDR3 DNA reads as TGTGCCAGCAGCTTAGTAGCGGGAGGGCCGTACAATGAGCAGTTCTTC. V is TRBV7-3 and J is TRBJ2-1; 11 positions match TRBD2. J lost 4 bases, V lost 2 bases, and 4 bases had no gene match. Germline V gene sequence: CDR1 SGHTA, CDR2 FQGTGA. The CDR3 runs to 16 residues.

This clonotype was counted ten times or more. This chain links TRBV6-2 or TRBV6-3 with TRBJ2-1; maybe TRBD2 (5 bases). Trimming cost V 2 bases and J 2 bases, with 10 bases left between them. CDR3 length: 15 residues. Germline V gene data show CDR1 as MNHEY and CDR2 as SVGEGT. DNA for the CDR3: TGTGCCAGCAGTTACGCGGACTCCACCTACAATGAGCAGTTCTTC. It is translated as CASSYADSTYNEQFF.

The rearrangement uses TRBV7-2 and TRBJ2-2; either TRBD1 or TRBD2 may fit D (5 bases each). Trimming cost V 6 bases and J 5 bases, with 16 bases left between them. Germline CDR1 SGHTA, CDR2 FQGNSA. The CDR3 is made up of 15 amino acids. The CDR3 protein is CASRKAGTTTGELFF. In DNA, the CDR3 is TGTGCCAGCAGAAAAGCCGGGACGACTACCGGGGAGCTGTTTTTT.

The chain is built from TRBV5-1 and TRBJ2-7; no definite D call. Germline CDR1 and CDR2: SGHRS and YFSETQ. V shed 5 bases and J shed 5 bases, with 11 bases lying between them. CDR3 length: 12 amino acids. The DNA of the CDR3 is TGCGCCAGCAGATTTGACCGCAACGAGCAGTACTTC. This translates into CASRFDRNEQYF.

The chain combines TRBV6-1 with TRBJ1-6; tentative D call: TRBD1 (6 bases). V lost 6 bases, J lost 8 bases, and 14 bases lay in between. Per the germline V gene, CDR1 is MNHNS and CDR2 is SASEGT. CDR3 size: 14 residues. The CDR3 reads CASRATGGHSPLHF. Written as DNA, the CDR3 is TGTGCCAGCAGAGCAACGGGGGGGCATTCACCCCTCCACTTT.

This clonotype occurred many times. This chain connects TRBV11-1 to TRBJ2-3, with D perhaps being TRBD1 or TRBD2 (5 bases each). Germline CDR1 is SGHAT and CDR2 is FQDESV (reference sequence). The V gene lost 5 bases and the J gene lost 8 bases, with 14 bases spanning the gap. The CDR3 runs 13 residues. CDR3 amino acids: CASSTGARGTQYF. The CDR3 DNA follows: TGTGCCAGCAGCACCGGGGCCCGGGGTACGCAGTATTTT.

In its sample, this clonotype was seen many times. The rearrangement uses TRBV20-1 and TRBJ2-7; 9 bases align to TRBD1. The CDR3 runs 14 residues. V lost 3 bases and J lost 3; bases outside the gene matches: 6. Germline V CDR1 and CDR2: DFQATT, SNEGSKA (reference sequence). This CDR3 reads CSASRTGDLYEQYF. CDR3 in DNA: TGCAGTGCTAGTCGGACAGGGGATCTCTACGAGCAGTACTTC.

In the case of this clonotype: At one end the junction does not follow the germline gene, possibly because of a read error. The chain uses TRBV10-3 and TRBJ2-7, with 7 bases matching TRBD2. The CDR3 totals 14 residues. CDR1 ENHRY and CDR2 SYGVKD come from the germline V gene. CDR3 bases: TGTGCCATCAGTGAGGTGGGAGGGCCCCACGAGCGGTACTTC. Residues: CAISEVGGPHERYF.

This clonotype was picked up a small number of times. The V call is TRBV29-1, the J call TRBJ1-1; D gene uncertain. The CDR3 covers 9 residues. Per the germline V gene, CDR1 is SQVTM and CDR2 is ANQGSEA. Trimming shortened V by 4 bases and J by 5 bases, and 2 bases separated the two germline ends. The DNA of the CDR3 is TGCAGCGTTGGGACTGAAGCTTTCTTT. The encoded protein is CSVGTEAFF.

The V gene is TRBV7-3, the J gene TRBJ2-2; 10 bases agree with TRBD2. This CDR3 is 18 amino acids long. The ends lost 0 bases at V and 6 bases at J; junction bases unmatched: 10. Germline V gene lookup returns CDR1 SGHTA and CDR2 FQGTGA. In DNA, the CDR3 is TGTGCCAGCAGCTTAACGGGGCTAGCGGGAGATCCCTCCGGGGAGCTGTTTTTT. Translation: CASSLTGLAGDPSGELFF.